A single sample is the source of the 20 T cell receptor beta chains below, sequenced in a study of OX40 agonist ivuxolimab in advanced cancers. This table comes from immunoSEQ multiplex PCR, and its TCRdb copy is limited to in-frame clones, with some not included. Here the sample spans tens of thousands of clones, roughly 90% being singletons. The sample here was CD4+ or CD8+ T cells sorted from blood, taken in a trial of the OX40 agonist ivuxolimab. Receptors originate from an adult with an advanced solid tumor such as melanoma, head and neck, liver or kidney cancer.

This sequence joins TRBV29-1 and TRBJ2-3; tentative D call: TRBD1 (5 bases). The length of the CDR3 is 18 residues. Between the trimmed V and J ends, which lost 3 bases and 2 bases, there was a span of 24 bases. The V gene's germline CDR1 is SQVTM and CDR2 ANQGSEA. The CDR3 DNA follows: TGCAGCGTTGAGTGGCCATACACACCACAGGCTAACACAGATACGCAGTATTTT. Translating it yields CSVEWPYTPQANTDTQYF.

V gene TRBV18 combines with J gene TRBJ1-6; 9 bases align to TRBD1. CDR3 length equals 14 residues. The V gene end was trimmed by 4 bases and the J gene end by 10 bases; junction bases not matched to a gene: 5. Germline V lookup: CDR1 KGHSH, CDR2 LQKENI. In nucleotides, the CDR3 is TGTGCCAGCTCACGGACAGGGGCGGAATCACCCCTCCACTTT. Translating it yields CASSRTGAESPLHF.

The chain uses TRBV5-4 and TRBJ2-3; possibly TRBD2 for D (6 bases). The germline V gene encodes CDR1 SGHNT and CDR2 YYREEE (reference sequence). Trimming stripped 4 bases from V and 2 bases from J, with 14 bases between. The CDR3 consists of 15 residues. The CDR3 sequence: CASSGRWGVTDTQYF. The CDR3 DNA is TGTGCCAGCAGCGGCCGCTGGGGGGTCACAGATACGCAGTATTTT.

This clone was recorded a few times. This rearrangement joins TRBV6-5 to TRBJ2-7; 13 bases line up with TRBD2. V gave up 6 bases and J gave up 6 bases; unmatched junction bases: 5. CDR1 is MNHEY and CDR2 is SVGAGI in the germline V gene. The CDR3 spans 14 residues. CDR3: CASRGLAGAIEQYF. The CDR3 DNA reads TGTGCCAGCAGAGGACTAGCGGGAGCTATCGAGCAGTACTTC.

This clone was detected only a few times. V is TRBV7-2 and J is TRBJ2-7; D is perhaps TRBD1 (6 bases). This CDR3 contains 14 residues. In germline, CDR1 is SGHTA, CDR2 FQGNSA. Trimming took 3 bases from V and 3 from J, leaving 12 bases between them. This chain's CDR3 is CASSFTRDNYEQYF. The CDR3 region has the DNA TGTGCCAGCAGCTTTACCCGGGACAACTACGAGCAGTACTTC. The complete variable domain, with remaining parts taken from reference TRBV7-2 and TRBJ2-7, reads GAGVSQSPSNKVTEKGKDVELRCDPISGHTALYWYRQSLGQGLEFLIYFQGNSAPDKSGLPSDRFSAERTGGSVSTLTIQRTQQEDSAVYLCASSFTRDNYEQYFGPGTRLTVT.

The CDR3 DNA follows: TGTGCCAGCAGCTTAGGAACTAGCGGGAGTATTCGGTGGTTCTTC. Amino acids: CASSLGTSGSIRWFF. The gene calls are TRBV7-9 and TRBJ2-1; 11 bases agree with TRBD2. The CDR3 spans 15 residues. The germline CDR1 and CDR2 sequences are SEHNR and FQNEAQ (reference sequence). J gave up 15 bases and V 1 base, and 11 bases lay outside the gene matches.

V and J are TRBV18 and TRBJ1-2; D uncertain. Germline V CDR1 and CDR2: KGHSH, LQKENI. The CDR3 is 15 amino acids. The V and J ends lost 2 bases and 2 bases respectively, with 12 bases between them. CDR3 residues: CASSPISEPNYGYTF. The CDR3 DNA sequence: TGTGCCAGCTCACCAATATCTGAACCGAACTATGGCTACACCTTC.

The chain carries TRBV5-4 and TRBJ1-1; D might be TRBD1 (5 bases). There are 16 residues in the CDR3. V was pared by 0 bases and J by 2 bases, with 14 bases between. CDR1 is SGHNT and CDR2 is YYREEE in the germline V gene (reference sequence). The CDR3 DNA is TGTGCCAGCAGCTTGGCCTGGGGCAGGGTAAACACTGAAGCTTTCTTT. Translation gives CASSLAWGRVNTEAFF.

The CDR3 protein is CSANPGVEQFF. The CDR3 DNA reads as TGCAGCGCCAACCCAGGGGTTGAGCAGTTCTTC. This sequence joins TRBV29-1 and TRBJ2-1; weak D call: TRBD1 (6 bases). This CDR3 has 11 residues. The V end was cut by 7 bases, the J end by 9 bases, with 13 bases between. CDR1 and CDR2 (germline): SQVTM, ANQGSEA.

The gene calls are TRBV28 and TRBJ2-5; D unclear. The V gene's germline CDR1 is MDHEN and CDR2 SYDVKM. The CDR3 length is 14 residues. The germline V and J ends were trimmed by 3 bases and 5 bases, with 13 bases remaining between them. The CDR3 spells CASSFSPSRETQYF. In DNA, the CDR3 is TGTGCCAGCAGTTTCAGCCCTTCGAGGGAGACCCAGTACTTC.

CDR3 sequence reads: CASSSRDSNGDTQYF. CDR3 coding DNA: TGCGCCAGCAGCAGTCGGGACTCCAACGGGGATACGCAGTATTTT. The chain is built from TRBV5-1 and TRBJ2-3, with D possibly being TRBD2 (6 bases). Trimming removed 4 bases from V and 6 bases from J, with 18 bases in between. In germline, CDR1 is SGHRS, CDR2 YFSETQ. The CDR3 is made up of 15 amino acids.

The rearrangement uses TRBV29-1 and TRBJ2-3; 8 nucleotides match TRBD2. CDR3 length: 15 amino acids. Trimming cost V 3 bases and J 0 bases; bases outside gene matches: 5. Germline V gene sequence: CDR1 SQVTM, CDR2 ANQGSEA. This CDR3 reads CSVESSGPSTDTQYF. The CDR3 DNA sequence: TGCAGCGTTGAGTCTAGCGGGCCAAGCACAGATACGCAGTATTTT.

V is TRBV6-5 and J is TRBJ1-2, with D maybe TRBD1 (5 bases). Germline CDR1 and CDR2: MNHEY and SVGAGI. The CDR3 runs 15 residues. V gave up 6 bases and J gave up 8 bases, with 22 bases separating them. This CDR3 is CASSPSRTYTGGYTF. As DNA, the CDR3 is TGTGCCAGCAGCCCCTCCCGGACATATACTGGAGGCTACACCTTC.

In DNA, the CDR3 is TGCGCCAGCAGCCAAGATTGGGGGGCAGCCTCGCCCACAGATACGCAGTATTTT. Encoded protein: CASSQDWGAASPTDTQYF. V is TRBV4-1 and J is TRBJ2-3; either TRBD1 or TRBD2 may fit D (6 bases each). V was trimmed by 0 bases and J by 2 bases, leaving 18 bases between them. This CDR3 has 18 amino acids. Germline values: CDR1 MGHRA, CDR2 YSYEKL.

The rearrangement links TRBV11-2 to TRBJ2-7; D is unresolved. Germline CDR1 is SGHAT and CDR2 is FQNNGV. The CDR3 runs 11 residues. Trimming took off 1 base at V and 5 bases at J, with 3 bases between the two ends. The CDR3 spells CASSLGNEQYF. CDR3 nucleotides: TGTGCCAGCAGCTTAGGGAACGAGCAGTACTTC.

The genes are TRBV7-6 and TRBJ2-5; D remains ambiguous. The CDR3 runs to 14 residues. V lost 5 bases to trimming and J lost 3 bases, with 13 bases between them. Germline loops: CDR1 SGHVS, CDR2 FNYEAQ. CDR3 sequence (DNA): TGTGCCAGCAGCCAACGGATGCTGAAAGAGACCCAGTACTTC. This translates into CASSQRMLKETQYF.

The rearrangement joins TRBV5-1 to TRBJ2-1, with 8 bases fitting TRBD2. The V gene end was trimmed by 6 bases and the J gene end by 0 bases; junction bases not matched to a gene: 5. Germline-derived CDR1 and CDR2 are SGHRS and YFSETQ. This CDR3 comprises 15 residues. CDR3 sequence reads: CASNPGGSSYNEQFF. CDR3 sequence (DNA): TGCGCCAGCAACCCGGGGGGGAGCTCCTACAATGAGCAGTTCTTC.

The J gene is TRBJ2-1, the V gene TRBV7-9; 7 bases agree with TRBD1. V dropped 8 bases and J dropped 9; count of bases not matched to a gene: 7. In germline, CDR1 is SEHNR, CDR2 FQNEAQ (reference sequence). The CDR3 length is 12 residues. In nucleotides, the CDR3 is TGTGCCAGCGACAGGGTCCAGGGTGAGCAGTTCTTC. The encoded protein is CASDRVQGEQFF.

The chain couples TRBV4-2 to TRBJ1-3; 7 nucleotides align to TRBD1. The V segment lost 5 bases and the J segment 4 bases; nucleotides outside the gene matches: 14. This CDR3 is built from 17 residues. Looked up from germline, CDR1 is LGHNA and CDR2 is YNFKEQ. For the CDR3, the DNA is TGTGCCAGCAGCGCGAACTCCAGGGGGGAGGGAGGAAACACCATATATTTT. Its translation: CASSANSRGEGGNTIYF.

This clone was detected once. The chain employs TRBV12-5 and TRBJ1-1; D gene unclear. Trimming removed 1 base at V and 6 bases at J, with 18 bases between. Germline V gene sequence: CDR1 LGHNT, CDR2 FRNRAP. The CDR3 runs to 16 residues. The CDR3: CASGLATTGRASEAFF. CDR3 DNA: TGTGCTAGTGGTTTGGCTACGACTGGTAGGGCTTCTGAAGCTTTCTTT. The full variable domain, rest sourced from reference TRBV12-5 and TRBJ1-1, is DARVTQTPRHKVTEMGQEVTMRCQPILGHNTVFWYRQTMMQGLELLAYFRNRAPLDDSGMPKDRFSAEMPDATLATLKIQPSEPRDSAVYFCASGLATTGRASEAFFGQGTRLTVV.